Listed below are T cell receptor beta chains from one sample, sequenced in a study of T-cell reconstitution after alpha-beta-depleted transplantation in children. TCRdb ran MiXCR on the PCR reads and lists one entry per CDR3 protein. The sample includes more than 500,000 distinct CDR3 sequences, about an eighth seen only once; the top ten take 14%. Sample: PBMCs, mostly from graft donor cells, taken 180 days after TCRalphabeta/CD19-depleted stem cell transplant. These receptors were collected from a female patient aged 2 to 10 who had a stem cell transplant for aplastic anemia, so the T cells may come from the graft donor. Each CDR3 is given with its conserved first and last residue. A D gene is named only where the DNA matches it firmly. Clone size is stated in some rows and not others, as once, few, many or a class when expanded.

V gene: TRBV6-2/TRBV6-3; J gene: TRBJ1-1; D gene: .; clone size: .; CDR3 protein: CASSYDGQNTEAFF; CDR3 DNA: TGTGCCAGCAGTTACGATGGGCAGAACACTGAAGCTTTCTTT
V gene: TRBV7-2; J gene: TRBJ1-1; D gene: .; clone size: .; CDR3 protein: CASSLTGRGSTEAFF; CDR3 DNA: TGTGCCAGCAGCCTAACAGGTAGGGGTTCGACTGAAGCTTTCTTT
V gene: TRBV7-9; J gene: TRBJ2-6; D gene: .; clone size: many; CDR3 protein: CASSLLATPGHLTF; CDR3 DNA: TGTGCCAGCAGCTTATTAGCCACGCCTGGACATCTGACTTTC
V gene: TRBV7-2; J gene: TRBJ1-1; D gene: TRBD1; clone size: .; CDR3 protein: CASSIPQGADEAFF; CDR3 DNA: TGTGCCAGCAGCATACCACAGGGGGCGGATGAAGCTTTCTTT
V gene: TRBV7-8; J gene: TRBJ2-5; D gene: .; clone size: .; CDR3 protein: CASSPRLRYQETQYF; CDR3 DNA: TGTGCCAGCAGCCCCAGGCTTCGGTACCAAGAGACCCAGTACTTC
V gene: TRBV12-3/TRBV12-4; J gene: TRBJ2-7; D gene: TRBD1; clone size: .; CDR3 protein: CASSTGGTYEQYF; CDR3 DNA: TGTGCCAGCAGTACAGGGGGAACCTACGAGCAGTACTTC
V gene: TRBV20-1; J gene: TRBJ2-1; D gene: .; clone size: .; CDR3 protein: CSATLWDPYNEQFF; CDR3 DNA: TGCAGTGCCACGTTGTGGGATCCCTACAATGAGCAGTTCTTC
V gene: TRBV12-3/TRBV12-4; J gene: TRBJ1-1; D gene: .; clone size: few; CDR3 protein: CASSPQGLPEAFF; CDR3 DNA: TGTGCCAGCAGTCCCCAAGGTCTACCTGAAGCTTTCTTT
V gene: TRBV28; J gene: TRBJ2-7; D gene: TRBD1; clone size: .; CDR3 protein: CASSSGTAHKTYEQYF; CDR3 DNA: TGTGCCAGCAGTTCGGGGACAGCCCATAAGACCTACGAGCAGTACTTC
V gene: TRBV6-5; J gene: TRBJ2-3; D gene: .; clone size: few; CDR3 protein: CASSYRKGWQDTQYF; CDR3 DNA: TGTGCCAGCAGTTATAGGAAGGGTTGGCAAGATACGCAGTATTTT
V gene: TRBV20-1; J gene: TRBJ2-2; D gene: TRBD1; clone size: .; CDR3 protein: CSARPAGQAIGELFF; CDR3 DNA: TGCAGTGCTAGACCCGCGGGACAGGCAATCGGGGAGCTGTTTTTT
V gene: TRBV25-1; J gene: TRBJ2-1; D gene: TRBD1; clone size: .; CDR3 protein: CASSVNQGQRHNEQFF; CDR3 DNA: TGTGCCAGCAGTGTCAATCAGGGACAGAGGCACAATGAGCAGTTCTTC
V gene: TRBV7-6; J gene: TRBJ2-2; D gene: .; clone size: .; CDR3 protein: CASSSSYGAVTGELFF; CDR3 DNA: TGTGCCAGCAGCTCGTCGTACGGGGCGGTCACCGGGGAGCTGTTTTTT
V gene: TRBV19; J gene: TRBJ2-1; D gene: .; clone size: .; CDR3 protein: CASSIGQSRNEQFF; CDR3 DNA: TGTGCCAGTAGTATAGGACAATCTCGCAATGAGCAGTTCTTC
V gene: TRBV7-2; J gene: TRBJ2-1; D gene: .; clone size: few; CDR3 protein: CASSLVFGNEQFF; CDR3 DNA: TGTGCCAGCAGCTTAGTTTTCGGTAATGAGCAGTTCTTC